This record concerns one TCR beta chain sequence. Its specificity is unknown. Four subsets defined by CD45RA and CD27 were sorted after CD3, CD4, CD8 and live/dead staining. These data belong to a study of naive and memory T cell subsets. Study-wide results and caveats: Over 95% of naive TCR sequences appeared only once, unlike memory subsets.

An equimolar mix of two oligonucleotides served as the beta constant-region primer for TRBC1 and TRBC2. Ligated cDNA was amplified by four rounds of PCR with nested alpha and beta constant-region primers and SP2. The cDNA 3' end received a ligated single-stranded oligonucleotide carrying the SP2 primer and a 12-nucleotide UMI. TCRdb redid the calling of the UMI-ligation and nested PCR reads with MiXCR, one entry per CDR3 protein. The sample lists about 120,000 distinct CDR3 sequences, 36% occurring once. V shed 6 bases and J shed 3 bases, with 11 bases lying between them. CDR1 is MDHEN, CDR2 SYDVKM, per germline. The CDR3 is 13 amino acids.

The sequencing input was central memory CD4+ T cells from blood. The TCR comes from a human donor in good health. The rearrangement uses TRBV28 and TRBJ1-2; D is unresolved. CDR3 amino acids: CASRPANHYGYTF. In DNA, the CDR3 is TGTGCCAGCAGACCAGCGAACCACTATGGCTACACCTTC.